Below are 19 T cell receptor beta chains sequenced from a single sample in a study of blood T cells in healthy people across ages. A second PCR, run for about 7 to 11 cycles, used a sample-barcoded 5' primer plus a J-beta primer mix. Each CDR3 protein gets one entry after TCRdb re-called the 5' RACE reads with MiXCR. The repertoire holds some 880,000 distinct CDR3 sequences, about 34% seen once, with 13% in the top ten. The specimen sequenced was blood. The receptors shown here come from a man younger than 35 in good health.

The table lists this clonotype with a few counts. The gene calls are TRBV5-1 and TRBJ2-7; TRBD2 matches 7 bases. Germline CDR1 is SGHRS and CDR2 is YFSETQ. The CDR3 spans 15 residues. V lost 3 bases and J lost 7; bases outside the gene matches: 13. Here the CDR3 reads CASSSSSGLEREQYF. The DNA for the CDR3 is TGCGCCAGCAGCTCCTCAAGCGGACTAGAAAGGGAGCAGTACTTC.

Only a few counts were recorded for this clonotype. The chain combines TRBV7-9 with TRBJ1-5; TRBD1 matches 8 bases. Germline V lookup: CDR1 SEHNR, CDR2 FQNEAQ (reference sequence). V shed 3 bases and J 3 bases; nucleotides not matched to a gene: 4. The CDR3 length is 15 residues. CDR3 bases: TGTGCCAGCAGCTTCGGGACAGGTATCAATCAGCCCCAGCATTTT. This sequence encodes CASSFGTGINQPQHF.

V and J are TRBV4-1 and TRBJ1-5; D not certain. The CDR3 totals 13 residues. Trimming removed 0 bases from V and 9 bases from J, with 9 bases in between. In germline, CDR1 is MGHRA, CDR2 YSYEKL. CDR3 region: CASSQDPRGPQHF. CDR3 in DNA: TGCGCCAGCAGCCAAGATCCACGGGGGCCCCAGCATTTT.

The chain combines TRBV6-2 or TRBV6-3 with TRBJ2-7, with D uncertain. The CDR3 spans 11 residues. Between the trimmed V and J ends, which lost 6 bases and 2 bases, there was a span of 5 bases. Germline assignment: CDR1 MNHEY and CDR2 SVGEGT. CDR3 nucleotides: TGTGCCAGCAGCCGTCCCTACGAGCAGTACTTC. Its protein product is CASSRPYEQYF.

Comment on this clonotype: A read error may explain this, as a much larger clone is one base away. The chain couples TRBV5-1 to TRBJ2-3; 8 bases are shared with TRBD1. Germline-derived CDR1 and CDR2 are SGHRS and YFSETQ. The CDR3 consists of 16 residues. For the CDR3, the DNA is TGCGCCAGCACCCAGGCAGGGGGCCCTAGCATAGATACGCAGTATTTT. This encodes CASTQAGGPSIDTQYF.

The chain joins TRBV6-5 to TRBJ2-1; D call uncertain. CDR3 size: 17 residues. The ends were cut back, 4 bases at V and 0 bases at J, with 16 bases in the middle. Germline loops: CDR1 MNHEY, CDR2 SVGAGI. The CDR3 protein is CASSSREVDGSYNEQFF. CDR3 in DNA: TGTGCCAGCAGTTCCCGTGAGGTGGATGGCTCCTACAATGAGCAGTTCTTC.

J is TRBJ2-1 and V is TRBV6-1; no firm D call. Germline V gene sequence: CDR1 MNHNS, CDR2 SASEGT. This CDR3 region has 14 residues. Trimming shortened V by 4 bases and J by 9 bases, and 16 bases separated the two germline ends. CDR3 protein: CASSVVGELPEQFF. The CDR3 DNA follows: TGTGCCAGCAGTGTGGTCGGTGAGTTGCCTGAGCAGTTCTTC.

In this sample, this clonotype turned up once. The chain recombines TRBV10-3 with TRBJ2-7; the match to TRBD1 covers 8 bases. The CDR3 totals 13 residues. J gave up 7 bases and V 6 bases, and 8 bases lay outside the gene matches. Germline V CDR1 and CDR2: ENHRY, SYGVKD. CDR3 bases: TGTGCCATCAGCGGGACAGGAGGTGATGAGCAGTACTTC. It yields the protein CAISGTGGDEQYF.

V is TRBV4-3 and J is TRBJ2-2; no clear D gene. V shed 1 base and J shed 8 bases, with 14 bases lying between them. The germline CDR1 and CDR2 sequences are LGHNA and YSLEER. The CDR3 has 15 residues. CDR3 sequence: CASSQGPGSRGELFF. The CDR3 DNA follows: TGCGCCAGCAGCCAAGGCCCCGGGTCTCGAGGGGAGCTGTTTTTT.

This clonotype showed up just a few times. The J gene is TRBJ2-1, the V gene TRBV5-1; D gene unclear. V lost 4 bases to trimming and J lost 6 bases, with 14 bases between them. CDR1 is SGHRS, CDR2 YFSETQ, per germline. The CDR3 is 14 amino acids. For the CDR3, the DNA is TGCGCCAGCAGCGTAGGACGCCTAGGCAATGAGCAGTTCTTC. Its protein is CASSVGRLGNEQFF.

V and J are TRBV6-5 and TRBJ2-4; 8 nucleotides line up with TRBD1. Judging by the DNA end, TRBJ2-7 fits better; the J call may be wrong. Germline assignment: CDR1 MNHEY and CDR2 SVGAGI. CDR3 size: 14 residues. This chain's CDR3 is CASSDGTGTYEQYF. The CDR3 bases are TGTGCCAGCAGTGACGGGACAGGCACCTACGAGCAGTACTTC.

The V gene is TRBV18, the J gene TRBJ2-1; weak D call: TRBD1 (5 bases). In germline, CDR1 is KGHSH, CDR2 LQKENI. The CDR3 has 13 residues. V was trimmed by 5 bases and J by 13 bases, leaving 18 bases between them. The CDR3 reads CASSTLGEETQFF. Here the CDR3 DNA reads TGTGCCAGCTCAACCCTAGGGGAAGAGACCCAGTTCTTC.

The chain links TRBV27 to TRBJ2-5, with D hard to call. The germline V gene has CDR1 MNHEY and CDR2 SMNVEV (reference sequence). Trimming removed 4 bases from V and 2 bases from J, with 14 bases in between. This CDR3 has 15 amino acids. The CDR3: CASSSDPTMQETQYF. In nucleotides, the CDR3 is TGTGCCAGCAGTTCTGACCCCACGATGCAAGAGACCCAGTACTTC.

The chain links TRBV9 to TRBJ1-6, with D maybe TRBD1 (6 bases). The CDR3 sequence is 15 residues long. Germline CDR1 and CDR2: SGDLS and YYNGEE. Trimming stripped 2 bases from V and 7 bases from J, with 13 bases between. The CDR3 loop reads CASSVRGGENSPLHF. The CDR3 DNA is TGTGCCAGCAGCGTCAGGGGAGGGGAAAATTCACCCCTCCACTTT.

The V and J genes are TRBV7-7 and TRBJ2-7; D not certain. The DNA matches TRBJ2-5 better at its end, which makes the J call doubtful. CDR1 is SSHAT, CDR2 FNYEAQ, per germline (reference sequence). The CDR3 contains 17 residues. The CDR3, as DNA: TGTGCCAGCAGCCGACTGTTGCAAGGGAAGAAGAAAAAGACCCAGTACTTC. Amino acid sequence: CASSRLLQGKKKKTQYF.

This chain joins TRBV29-1 and TRBJ2-1; D gene ambiguous. The V end was cut by 8 bases, the J end by 10 bases, with 9 bases between. The CDR3 has 9 amino acids. The V gene's germline CDR1 is SQVTM and CDR2 ANQGSEA. CDR3 loop: CSSGREQFF. Written as DNA, the CDR3 is TGCAGCTCCGGGCGGGAGCAGTTCTTC.

The table lists this clonotype with a few counts. V usage is TRBV4-3 and J usage is TRBJ1-5; D call uncertain. This CDR3 is built from 17 residues. V lost 0 bases, J lost 0 bases, and 12 bases lay in between. CDR1 LGHNA and CDR2 YSLEER come from the germline V gene. The CDR3 sequence: CASSQDRADLSNQPQHF. The CDR3 DNA reads as TGCGCCAGCAGCCAAGATCGGGCAGACCTTAGCAATCAGCCCCAGCATTTT.

This clonotype was found a few times. This sequence joins TRBV20-1 and TRBJ1-1; D uncertain. V was cut by 5 bases and J by 0 bases, with 13 bases left in between. Per germline, CDR1 DFQATT and CDR2 SNEGSKA (reference sequence). CDR3 size: 14 residues. In DNA form, the CDR3 reads TGCAGTGCTCTCCGCAGAGGCTTGAACACTGAAGCTTTCTTT. This sequence encodes CSALRRGLNTEAFF.

J is TRBJ1-6 and V is TRBV11-2; D not certain. V lost 5 bases, J lost 14 bases, and 10 bases lay in between. The CDR3 is 11 amino acids. Looked up from germline, CDR1 is SGHAT and CDR2 is FQNNGV. The CDR3 bases are TGTGCCAGCAGCCTAGGAAGGACCCTCCACTTT. Its translation is CASSLGRTLHF.